Following are 10 T cell receptor beta chains from one sample sequenced in a study of shared clonotypes between healthy human individuals. The repertoire was sequenced with immunoSEQ multiplex PCR; TCRdb's copy has only in-frame clones and lacks some. The table includes about 2.1 million clones, about 94% detected once. Naive CD8 isolation took CD45RO-negative cells positively selected for CCR7 and excluded terminally differentiated effector memory CD45RA+ cells. The sequenced material came from naive CD8+ T cells from PBMCs. These receptors all come from a man aged 18 to 29 in good health. Some clones in this sample may be carry-over from other donors' samples.

The J gene is TRBJ1-1, the V gene TRBV25-1; no definite D call. With 6 bases removed from V and 2 bases from J, the gap between germline ends came to 13 bases. The V gene's germline CDR1 is MGHDK and CDR2 SYGVNS. The CDR3 sequence is 14 residues long. The CDR3 sequence: CASRERPDNTEAFF. The CDR3, as DNA: TGTGCCAGCAGGGAGAGGCCGGACAACACTGAAGCTTTCTTT.

This clone was counted once. In the same sample, other DNA sequences code for this CDR3. The V call is TRBV11-2, the J call TRBJ1-1; D possibly corresponds to TRBD1 (5 bases). Germline values: CDR1 SGHAT, CDR2 FQNNGV. CDR3 length: 13 residues. V shed 3 bases and J shed 3 bases, with 8 bases lying between them. Written as DNA, the CDR3 is TGTGCCAGCAGCTTTTGGGGGGACACTGAAGCTTTCTTT. Translation: CASSFWGDTEAFF.

This chain joins TRBV27 and TRBJ2-1, with 10 bases matching TRBD2. The CDR3 is 16 residues long. Germline CDR1 and CDR2: MNHEY and SMNVEV (reference sequence). With 6 bases clipped from V and 9 bases from J, the junction kept 14 bases outside the gene matches. The CDR3 nucleotides are TGTGCCAGCAGCCCCCTAGGACTAGCGGTGGCGCGTGAGCAGTTCTTC. Its protein is CASSPLGLAVAREQFF.

The chain employs TRBV11-1 and TRBJ2-1, with D unresolved. The CDR3 extends over 14 amino acids. Per the germline V gene, CDR1 is SGHAT and CDR2 is FQDESV (reference sequence). Trimming took off 1 base at V and 7 bases at J, with 11 bases between the two ends. The CDR3 loop is CASSLGGRPNEQFF. The DNA of the CDR3 is TGTGCCAGCAGCTTAGGAGGCCGTCCAAATGAGCAGTTCTTC.

As DNA, the CDR3 is TGTGCCATCAGTGAGTCGCGGAAGTTGGGGACTAGCGGGAGGCCTGATGAGCAGTTCTTC. It encodes CAISESRKLGTSGRPDEQFF. The J gene is TRBJ2-1, the V gene TRBV10-3, with TRBD2 matching over 15 bases. This CDR3 has 20 residues. Germline CDR1 and CDR2: ENHRY and SYGVKD. V was clipped by 0 bases and J by 8 bases; unmatched bases: 14.

As to this clone: The sample holds other DNA sequences that translate to the same CDR3. The chain links TRBV6-5 to TRBJ2-7; 8 nucleotides align to TRBD1. CDR1 is MNHEY and CDR2 is SVGAGI in the germline V gene. The CDR3 length is 15 residues. V lost 3 bases, J lost 2 bases, and 6 bases stayed unmatched. CDR3 bases: TGTGCCAGCAGTTATGGGACAGGAATAACCTACGAGCAGTACTTC. Its translation: CASSYGTGITYEQYF.

The rearrangement links TRBV4-1 to TRBJ2-7, with D maybe TRBD2 (6 bases). The V end lost 0 bases, the J end lost 4 bases, and 16 bases lay between the germline ends. CDR3 length: 16 amino acids. Germline V gene sequence: CDR1 MGHRA, CDR2 YSYEKL. CDR3: CASSQDYTGVLYEQYF. The CDR3, as DNA: TGCGCCAGCAGCCAAGATTATACGGGAGTACTTTACGAGCAGTACTTC.

The rearrangement uses TRBV13 and TRBJ2-5; 11 bases fit TRBD1. The CDR3 length is 17 residues. CDR1 and CDR2 (germline): PRHDT, FYEKMQ (reference sequence). V lost 1 base, J lost 1 base, and 5 bases stayed unmatched. Written as DNA, the CDR3 is TGTGCCAGCAGCTTAGTCGGGACAGGGGGTATCCAAGAGACCCAGTACTTC. Encoded protein: CASSLVGTGGIQETQYF.

This clone was observed once. J is TRBJ2-7 and V is TRBV28; 11 nucleotides agree with TRBD2. Germline CDR1 reads MDHEN; CDR2 reads SYDVKM. The J segment lost 7 bases and the V segment lost 5 bases, leaving 13 bases of the junction unmatched. This CDR3 comprises 16 residues. CDR3 sequence: CASSRGLAAVLEEQYF. DNA for the CDR3: TGTGCCAGCAGTCGGGGACTAGCGGCAGTCCTAGAGGAGCAGTACTTC.

In the case of this clone: The sample has other DNA sequences that encode this CDR3 too. This chain links TRBV7-9 with TRBJ2-7; D unclear. The CDR3 spans 12 residues. Between the trimmed V and J ends, which lost 5 bases and 5 bases, there was a span of 10 bases. Germline V CDR1 and CDR2: SEHNR, FQNEAQ (reference sequence). The CDR3 is CASSLGRDEQYF. Here the CDR3 DNA reads TGTGCCAGCAGCCTCGGACGGGACGAGCAGTACTTC.